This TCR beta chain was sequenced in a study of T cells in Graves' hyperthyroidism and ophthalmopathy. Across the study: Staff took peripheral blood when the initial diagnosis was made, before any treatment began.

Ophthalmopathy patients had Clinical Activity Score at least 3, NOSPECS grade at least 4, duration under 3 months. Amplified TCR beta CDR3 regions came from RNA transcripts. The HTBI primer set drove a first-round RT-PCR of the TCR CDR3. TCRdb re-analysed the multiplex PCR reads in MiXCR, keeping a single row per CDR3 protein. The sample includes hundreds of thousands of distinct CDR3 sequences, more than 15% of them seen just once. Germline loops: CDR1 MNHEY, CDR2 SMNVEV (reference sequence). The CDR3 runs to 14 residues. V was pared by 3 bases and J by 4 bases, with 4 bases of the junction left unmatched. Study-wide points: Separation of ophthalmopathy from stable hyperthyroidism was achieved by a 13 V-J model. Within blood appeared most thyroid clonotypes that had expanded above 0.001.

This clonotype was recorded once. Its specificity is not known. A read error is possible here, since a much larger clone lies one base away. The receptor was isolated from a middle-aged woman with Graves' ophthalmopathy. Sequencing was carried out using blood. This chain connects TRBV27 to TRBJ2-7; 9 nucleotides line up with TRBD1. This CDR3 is CASSFLGQGYEQYF. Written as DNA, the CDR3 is TGTGCCAGCAGTTTTCTCGGACAGGGGTACGAGCAGTACTTC.